This T cell receptor (beta chain) appears in the sequencing data of a study of T cell repertoires in cytomegalovirus infection. Looking at the study overall: Shared public TCR beta signatures pointed to both CMV infection and a matching HLA type. Study-level points and caveats: CMV-specific TCR beta clonotypes restricted by HLA-C were the ones dominating the ex vivo response.

Worth noting for this clonotype: The antigen is not known. One end of the junction does not line up with germline, which may come from a read error.

CDR1 is DFQATT, CDR2 SNEGSKA, per germline (reference sequence). This CDR3 has 16 residues. TCRdb reprocessed the reads with MiXCR, giving one entry per CDR3 protein. The repertoire consists of fewer than 550,000 distinct CDR3 sequences, with around 10% occurring once and the leading ten covering 9.5% to 13%. The sequenced sample consisted of PBMCs. This TCR derives from a human donor in good health (CMV status not recorded). Some clones in this sample may be carry-over from other donors' samples. The V gene is TRBV20-1, the J gene TRBJ2-5; maybe TRBD2 (7 bases). CDR3 in DNA: TGCAGTGCTAGAGATCGGGGGCGGGGGAACCAAGAGACCCAGCGCTTC. It is translated as CSARDRGRGNQETQRF.